The 9 T cell receptor beta chains below were found in one sample sequenced in a study of PD-L1 blockade in urothelial cancer. Time point denoted: pretreatment peripheral blood. Clones were sequenced by immunoSEQ multiplex PCR, and TCRdb holds only the in-frame ones, with some missing. The sample carries around 50,000 clones, approximately 84% recorded once. This specimen consisted of PBMCs, obtained around atezolizumab (anti-PD-L1) treatment. These receptor sequences come from a man aged 50-60 years with urothelial cancer.

The J gene is TRBJ2-4, the V gene TRBV6-6; no definite D call. Germline lookup yields CDR1 MNHNY and CDR2 SVGAGI (reference sequence). Trimming stripped 0 bases from V and 0 bases from J, with 6 bases between. There are 15 residues in the CDR3. DNA of the CDR3: TGTGCCAGCAGTTACTCGCGGTTAGCCAAAAACATTCAGTACTTC. Encoded protein: CASSYSRLAKNIQYF.

The chain employs TRBV6-1 and TRBJ2-2; D gene unclear. CDR1 and CDR2 (germline): MNHNS, SASEGT. This CDR3 is built from 12 residues. Deletions cut 8 bases from V and 6 bases from J, with 10 bases between. CDR3 residues: CASLVVAGELFF. Written as DNA, the CDR3 is TGTGCCAGCCTGGTTGTAGCCGGGGAGCTGTTTTTT.

The chain carries TRBV21-1 and TRBJ2-5; the DNA was not used to check the table's D call, TRBD2. TRBV21-1 is listed as a pseudogene. CDR3 length: 15 residues. CDR3 protein: CASSNREGRQETQYF. The CDR3 coding sequence is TGTGCCAGCAGCAATAGGGAGGGAAGGCAAGAGACCCAGTACTTC.

This rearrangement joins TRBV27 to TRBJ1-1; TRBD1 might be the D (5 bases). Trimming pared 6 bases from V and 0 bases from J, leaving 23 bases between. The length of the CDR3 is 18 residues. Germline V CDR1 and CDR2: MNHEY, SMNVEV (reference sequence). The CDR3 DNA sequence: TGTGCCAGCAGGGAGGGGACCAGCGGGACTTGGGTGAACACTGAAGCTTTCTTT. Amino acids: CASREGTSGTWVNTEAFF.

V usage is TRBV29-1 and J usage is TRBJ1-2; 12 bases map to TRBD1. The junction had 9 bases not matched to a gene; V was cut back by 3 bases and J by 4 bases. The CDR3 is 16 amino acids. CDR1 is SQVTM and CDR2 is ANQGSEA in the germline V gene. The CDR3 loop is CSVEPGQGARPYGYTF. CDR3 sequence (DNA): TGCAGCGTTGAGCCGGGACAGGGGGCGAGACCCTATGGCTACACCTTC.

The CDR3 DNA is TGCGCCAGCACCCTCGGTAGGGGTTGGGGTGGCTACACCTTC. Translation: CASTLGRGWGGYTF. The chain links TRBV10-2 to TRBJ1-2; a possible D gene is TRBD1 (5 bases). The V end lost 7 bases, the J end lost 7 bases, and 19 bases lay between the germline ends. Per the germline V gene, CDR1 is WSHSY and CDR2 is SAAADI. The CDR3 length is 14 residues.

The rearrangement joins TRBV27 to TRBJ2-1; D uncertain. CDR1 and CDR2 (germline): MNHEY, SMNVEV (reference sequence). CDR3 length: 16 amino acids. The germline V and J ends were trimmed by 5 bases and 0 bases, with 14 bases remaining between them. The CDR3: CASSLTPPFSYNEQFF. In nucleotides, the CDR3 is TGTGCCAGCAGTCTGACACCGCCGTTCTCCTACAATGAGCAGTTCTTC.

The chain has TRBV19 and TRBJ2-7; 8 bases agree with TRBD1. Germline V CDR1 and CDR2: LNHDA, SQIVND (reference sequence). This CDR3 contains 14 residues. V shed 5 bases, J shed 4 bases, and the junction held 7 bases outside the gene matches. The CDR3, as DNA: TGTGCCAGTAGTCGGACAGGGCTAATATACGAGCAGTACTTC. It encodes CASSRTGLIYEQYF.

The chain links TRBV7-9 to TRBJ2-7; the D is unclear. The CDR3 totals 15 residues. Trimming took off 7 bases at V and 0 bases at J, with 16 bases between the two ends. In germline, CDR1 is SEHNR, CDR2 FQNEAQ (reference sequence). CDR3 sequence (DNA): TGTGCCAGCACTCTTGAGGCTGCCACCTCCTACGAGCAGTACTTC. As protein: CASTLEAATSYEQYF.